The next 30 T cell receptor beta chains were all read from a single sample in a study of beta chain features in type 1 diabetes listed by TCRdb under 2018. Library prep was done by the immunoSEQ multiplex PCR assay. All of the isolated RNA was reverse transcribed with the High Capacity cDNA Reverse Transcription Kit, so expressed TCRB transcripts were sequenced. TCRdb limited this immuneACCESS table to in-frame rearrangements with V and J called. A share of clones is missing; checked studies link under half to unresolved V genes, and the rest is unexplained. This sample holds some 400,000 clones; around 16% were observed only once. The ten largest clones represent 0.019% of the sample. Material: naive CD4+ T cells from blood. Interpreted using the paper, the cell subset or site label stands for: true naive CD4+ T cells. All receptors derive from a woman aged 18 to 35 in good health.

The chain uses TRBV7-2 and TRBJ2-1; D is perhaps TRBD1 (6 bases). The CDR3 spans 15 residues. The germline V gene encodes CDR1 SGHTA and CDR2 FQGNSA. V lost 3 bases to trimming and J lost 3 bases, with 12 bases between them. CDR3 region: CASSLRRGHYNEQFF. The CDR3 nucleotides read TGTGCCAGCAGCTTGAGAAGGGGACACTACAATGAGCAGTTCTTC. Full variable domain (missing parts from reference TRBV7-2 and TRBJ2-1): GAGVSQSPSNKVTEKGKDVELRCDPISGHTALYWYRQSLGQGLEFLIYFQGNSAPDKSGLPSDRFSAERTGGSVSTLTIQRTQQEDSAVYLCASSLRRGHYNEQFFGPGTRLTVL.

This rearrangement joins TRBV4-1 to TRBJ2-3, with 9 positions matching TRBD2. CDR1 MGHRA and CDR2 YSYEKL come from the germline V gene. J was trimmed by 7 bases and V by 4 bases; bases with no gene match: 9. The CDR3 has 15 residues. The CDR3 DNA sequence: TGCGCCAGCAGCCCCCGGGGCGGGAGGGAAAATACGCAGTATTTT. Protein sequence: CASSPRGGRENTQYF.

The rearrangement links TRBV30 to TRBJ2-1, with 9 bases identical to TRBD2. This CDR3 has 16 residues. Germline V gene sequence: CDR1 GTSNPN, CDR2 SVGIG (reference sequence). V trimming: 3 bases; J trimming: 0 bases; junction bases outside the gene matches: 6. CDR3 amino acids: CAWRVSGSSSYNEQFF. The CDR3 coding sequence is TGTGCCTGGAGGGTTAGCGGGAGTAGCTCCTACAATGAGCAGTTCTTC.

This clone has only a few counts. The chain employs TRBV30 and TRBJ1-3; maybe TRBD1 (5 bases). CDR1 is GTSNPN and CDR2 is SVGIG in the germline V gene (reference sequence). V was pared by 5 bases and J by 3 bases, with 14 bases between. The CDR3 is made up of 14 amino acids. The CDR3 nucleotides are TGTGCCTGGGACAGACGAGCTCTTGGAAACACCATATATTTT. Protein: CAWDRRALGNTIYF.

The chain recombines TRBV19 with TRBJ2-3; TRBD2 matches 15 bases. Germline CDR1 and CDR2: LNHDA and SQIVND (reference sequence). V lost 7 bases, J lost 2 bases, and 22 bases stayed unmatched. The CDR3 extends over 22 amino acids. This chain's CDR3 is CASTDLRRPGTSGRPVTDTQYF. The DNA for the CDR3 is TGTGCCAGTACCGATCTAAGGAGACCCGGGACTAGCGGGAGGCCCGTCACAGATACGCAGTATTTT.

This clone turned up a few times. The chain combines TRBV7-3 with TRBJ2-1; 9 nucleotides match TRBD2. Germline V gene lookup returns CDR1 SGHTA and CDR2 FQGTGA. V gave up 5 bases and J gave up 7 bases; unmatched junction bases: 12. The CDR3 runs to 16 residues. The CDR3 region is CASSPAGLAARNEQFF. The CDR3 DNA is TGTGCCAGCAGCCCAGCGGGACTAGCAGCGAGGAATGAGCAGTTCTTC.

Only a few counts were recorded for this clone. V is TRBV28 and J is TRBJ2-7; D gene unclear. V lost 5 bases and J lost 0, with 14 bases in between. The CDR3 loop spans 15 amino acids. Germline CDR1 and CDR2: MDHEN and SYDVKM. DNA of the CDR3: TGTGCCAGCAGTACCCCCGCAAGTAGCTCCTACGAGCAGTACTTC. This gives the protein CASSTPASSSYEQYF.

CDR3 amino acids: CASSQDIGNQPQHF. The CDR3 nucleotides read TGTGCCAGCAGCCAAGATATCGGCAATCAGCCCCAGCATTTT. V usage is TRBV4-2 and J usage is TRBJ1-5; D remains unclear. The germline gives CDR1 LGHNA, CDR2 YNFKEQ. Trimming took 0 bases from V and 2 from J, leaving 5 bases between them. The CDR3 runs to 14 residues.

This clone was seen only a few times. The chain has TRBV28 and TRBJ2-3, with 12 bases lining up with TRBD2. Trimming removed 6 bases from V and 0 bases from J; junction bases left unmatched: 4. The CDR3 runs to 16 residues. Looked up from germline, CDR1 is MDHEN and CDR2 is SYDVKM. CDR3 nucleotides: TGTGCCAGCAGCCCCGGACTAGCGGGAAGCACAGATACGCAGTATTTT. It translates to CASSPGLAGSTDTQYF.

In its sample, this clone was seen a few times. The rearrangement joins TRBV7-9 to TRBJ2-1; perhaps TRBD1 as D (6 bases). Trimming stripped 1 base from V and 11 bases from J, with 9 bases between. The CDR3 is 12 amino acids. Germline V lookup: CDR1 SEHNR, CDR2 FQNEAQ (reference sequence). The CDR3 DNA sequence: TGTGCCAGCAGCTTAGAAGGGACACAGCAGTTCTTC. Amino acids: CASSLEGTQQFF.

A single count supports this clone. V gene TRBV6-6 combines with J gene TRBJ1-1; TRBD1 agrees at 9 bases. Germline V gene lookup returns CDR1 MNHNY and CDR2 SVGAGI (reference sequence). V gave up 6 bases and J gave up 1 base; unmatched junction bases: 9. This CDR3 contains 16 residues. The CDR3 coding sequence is TGTGCCAGCAGCCCGGGACAGGGACGGGGGAACACTGAAGCTTTCTTT. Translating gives CASSPGQGRGNTEAFF.

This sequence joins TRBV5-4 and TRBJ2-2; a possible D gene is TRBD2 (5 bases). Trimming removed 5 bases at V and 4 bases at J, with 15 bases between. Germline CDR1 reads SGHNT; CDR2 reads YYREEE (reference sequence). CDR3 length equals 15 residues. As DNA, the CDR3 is TGTGCCAGCAGACCCCCGGGATCAATCACCGGGGAGCTGTTTTTT. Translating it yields CASRPPGSITGELFF.

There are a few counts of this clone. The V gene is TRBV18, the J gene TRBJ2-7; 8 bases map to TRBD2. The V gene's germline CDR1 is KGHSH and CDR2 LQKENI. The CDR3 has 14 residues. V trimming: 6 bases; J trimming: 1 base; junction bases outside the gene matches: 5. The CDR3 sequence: CASSISGSSYEQYF. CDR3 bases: TGTGCCAGCTCTATCAGCGGGAGTTCCTACGAGCAGTACTTC.

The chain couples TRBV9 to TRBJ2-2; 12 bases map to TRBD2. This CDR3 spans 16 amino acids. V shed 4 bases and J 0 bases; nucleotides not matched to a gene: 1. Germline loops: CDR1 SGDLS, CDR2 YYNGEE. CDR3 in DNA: TGTGCCAGCAGCCGACTAGCGGGAGCGAACACCGGGGAGCTGTTTTTT. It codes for CASSRLAGANTGELFF.

This CDR3 reads CATSLTSGRRVGTGELFF. The DNA of the CDR3 is TGTGCCACCAGCTTGACTAGCGGGAGACGGGTGGGAACCGGGGAGCTGTTTTTT. The V gene is TRBV15, the J gene TRBJ2-2; 12 bases agree with TRBD2. The CDR3 is 18 residues long. V shed 5 bases and J 5 bases; nucleotides not matched to a gene: 12. Germline CDR1 reads LNHNV; CDR2 reads YYDKDF (reference sequence).

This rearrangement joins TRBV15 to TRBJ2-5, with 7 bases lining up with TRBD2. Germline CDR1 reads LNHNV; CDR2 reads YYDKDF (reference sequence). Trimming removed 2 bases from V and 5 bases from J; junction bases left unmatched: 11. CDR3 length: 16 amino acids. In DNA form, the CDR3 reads TGTGCCACCAGCAGATATCCGACTAGCACGGCGGAGACCCAGTACTTC. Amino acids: CATSRYPTSTAETQYF.

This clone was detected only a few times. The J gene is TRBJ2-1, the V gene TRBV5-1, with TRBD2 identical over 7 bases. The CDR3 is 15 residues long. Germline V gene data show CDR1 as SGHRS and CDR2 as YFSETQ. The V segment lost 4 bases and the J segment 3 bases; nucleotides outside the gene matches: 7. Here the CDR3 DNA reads TGCGCCAGCAGCGCGGGGCGGGAGAGCTACAATGAGCAGTTCTTC. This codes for CASSAGRESYNEQFF.

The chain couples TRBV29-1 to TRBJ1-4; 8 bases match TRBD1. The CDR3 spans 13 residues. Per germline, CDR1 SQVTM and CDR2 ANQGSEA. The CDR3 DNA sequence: TGCAGTGGGACAGGAGGGGTAAATGAAAAACTGTTTTTT. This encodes CSGTGGVNEKLFF. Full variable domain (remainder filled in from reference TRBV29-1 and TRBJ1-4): SAVISQKPSRDICQRGTSLTIQCQVDSQVTMMFWYRQQPGQSLTLIATANQGSEATYESGFVIDKFPISRPNLTFSTLTVSNMSPEDSSIYLCSGTGGVNEKLFFGSGTQLSVL.

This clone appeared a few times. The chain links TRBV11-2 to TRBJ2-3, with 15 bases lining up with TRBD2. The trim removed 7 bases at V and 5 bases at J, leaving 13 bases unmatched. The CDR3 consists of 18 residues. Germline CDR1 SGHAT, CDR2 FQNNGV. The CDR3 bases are TGTGCCAGCACCCGGACTAGCGGGAGGGCCTTATGGGGAGATACGCAGTATTTT. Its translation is CASTRTSGRALWGDTQYF.

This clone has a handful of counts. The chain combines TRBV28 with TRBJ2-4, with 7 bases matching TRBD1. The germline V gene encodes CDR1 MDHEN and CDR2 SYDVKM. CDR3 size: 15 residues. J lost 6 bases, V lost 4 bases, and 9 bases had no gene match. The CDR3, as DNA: TGTGCCAGCAGTTACCCCTCCCCAGGGGGAAACATTCAGTACTTC. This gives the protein CASSYPSPGGNIQYF.

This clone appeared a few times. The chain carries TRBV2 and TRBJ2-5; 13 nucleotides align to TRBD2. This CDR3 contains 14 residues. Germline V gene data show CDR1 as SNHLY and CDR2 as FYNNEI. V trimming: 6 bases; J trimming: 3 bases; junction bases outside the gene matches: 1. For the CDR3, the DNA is TGTGCCAGCAGGGGGACTAGCGGGGAAGAGACCCAGTACTTC. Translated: CASRGTSGEETQYF.

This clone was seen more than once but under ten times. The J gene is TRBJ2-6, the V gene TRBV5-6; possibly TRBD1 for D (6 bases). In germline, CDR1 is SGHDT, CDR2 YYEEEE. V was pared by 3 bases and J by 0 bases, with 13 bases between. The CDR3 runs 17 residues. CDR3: CASSYKDRSSGANVLTF. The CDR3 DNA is TGTGCCAGCAGCTACAAGGACAGATCCTCTGGGGCCAACGTCCTGACTTTC.

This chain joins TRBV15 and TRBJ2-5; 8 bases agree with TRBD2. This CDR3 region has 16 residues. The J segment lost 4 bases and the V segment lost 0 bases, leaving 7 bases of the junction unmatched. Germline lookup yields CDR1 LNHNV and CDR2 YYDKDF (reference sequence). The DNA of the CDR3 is TGTGCCACCAGCAGAGATACCGGGAGGGTAAGAGAGACCCAGTACTTC. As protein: CATSRDTGRVRETQYF. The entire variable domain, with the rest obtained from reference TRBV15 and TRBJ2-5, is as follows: DAMVIQNPRYQVTQFGKPVTLSCSQTLNHNVMYWYQQKSSQAPKLLFHYYDKDFNNEADTPDNFQSRRPNTSFCFLDIRSPGLGDTAMYLCATSRDTGRVRETQYFGPGTRLLVL.

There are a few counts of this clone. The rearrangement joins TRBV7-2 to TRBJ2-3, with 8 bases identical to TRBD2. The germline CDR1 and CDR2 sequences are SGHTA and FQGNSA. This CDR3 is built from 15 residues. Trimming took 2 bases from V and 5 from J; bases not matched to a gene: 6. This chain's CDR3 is CASSLMSREGDTQYF. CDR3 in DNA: TGTGCCAGCAGCTTAATGTCCCGGGAGGGAGATACGCAGTATTTT.

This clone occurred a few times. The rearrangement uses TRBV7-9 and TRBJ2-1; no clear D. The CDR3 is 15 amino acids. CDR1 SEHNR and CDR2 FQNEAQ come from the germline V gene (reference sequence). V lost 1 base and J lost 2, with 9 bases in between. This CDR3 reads CASSLGAEPYNEQFF. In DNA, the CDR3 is TGTGCCAGCAGCTTAGGGGCAGAGCCCTACAATGAGCAGTTCTTC. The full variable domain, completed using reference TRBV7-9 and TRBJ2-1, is DTGVSQNPRHKITKRGQNVTFRCDPISEHNRLYWYRQTLGQGPEFLTYFQNEAQLEKSRLLSDRFSAERPKGSFSTLEIQRTEQGDSAMYLCASSLGAEPYNEQFFGPGTRLTVL.

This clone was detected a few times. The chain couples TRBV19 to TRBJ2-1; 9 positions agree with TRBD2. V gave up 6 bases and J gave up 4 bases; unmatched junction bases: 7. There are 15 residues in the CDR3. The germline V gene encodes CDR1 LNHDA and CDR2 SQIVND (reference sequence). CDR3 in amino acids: CASSKETSGYNEQFF. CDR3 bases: TGTGCCAGTAGCAAGGAGACTAGCGGATACAATGAGCAGTTCTTC.

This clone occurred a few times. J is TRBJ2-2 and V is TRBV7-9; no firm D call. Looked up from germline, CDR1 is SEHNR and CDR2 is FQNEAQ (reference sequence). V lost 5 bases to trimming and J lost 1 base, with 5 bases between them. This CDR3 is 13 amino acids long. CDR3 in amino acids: CASSQLNTGELFF. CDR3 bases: TGTGCCAGCAGCCAACTGAACACCGGGGAGCTGTTTTTT. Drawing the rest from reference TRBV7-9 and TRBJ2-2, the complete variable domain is DTGVSQNPRHKITKRGQNVTFRCDPISEHNRLYWYRQTLGQGPEFLTYFQNEAQLEKSRLLSDRFSAERPKGSFSTLEIQRTEQGDSAMYLCASSQLNTGELFFGEGSRLTVL.

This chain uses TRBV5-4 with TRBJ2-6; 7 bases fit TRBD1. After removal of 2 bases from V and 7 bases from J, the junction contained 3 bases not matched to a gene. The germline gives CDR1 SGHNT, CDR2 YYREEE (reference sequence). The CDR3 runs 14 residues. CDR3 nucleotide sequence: TGTGCCAGCAGCTTTGACAGGGTAGCCAACGTCCTGACTTTC. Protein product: CASSFDRVANVLTF.

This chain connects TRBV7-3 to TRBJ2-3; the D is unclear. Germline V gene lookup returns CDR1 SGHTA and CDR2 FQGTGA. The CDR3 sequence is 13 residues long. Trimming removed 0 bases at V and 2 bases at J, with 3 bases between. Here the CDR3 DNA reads TGTGCCAGCAGCTTAACTAACACAGATACGCAGTATTTT. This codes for CASSLTNTDTQYF.

The CDR3 nucleotides are TGTGCCAGTAGTGTCGGGACACTTCCCTACGAGCAGTACTTC. It specifies CASSVGTLPYEQYF. The V and J genes are TRBV19 and TRBJ2-7; weak D call: TRBD1 (6 bases). Germline CDR1 LNHDA, CDR2 SQIVND (reference sequence). V was clipped by 5 bases and J by 2 bases, with 13 bases between them. CDR3 size: 14 residues. The variable domain in full, completed from reference TRBV19 and TRBJ2-7, reads DGGITQSPKYLFRKEGQNVTLSCEQNLNHDAMYWYRQDPGQGLRLIYYSQIVNDFQKGDIAEGYSVSREKKESFPLTVTSAQKNPTAFYLCASSVGTLPYEQYFGPGTRLTVT.